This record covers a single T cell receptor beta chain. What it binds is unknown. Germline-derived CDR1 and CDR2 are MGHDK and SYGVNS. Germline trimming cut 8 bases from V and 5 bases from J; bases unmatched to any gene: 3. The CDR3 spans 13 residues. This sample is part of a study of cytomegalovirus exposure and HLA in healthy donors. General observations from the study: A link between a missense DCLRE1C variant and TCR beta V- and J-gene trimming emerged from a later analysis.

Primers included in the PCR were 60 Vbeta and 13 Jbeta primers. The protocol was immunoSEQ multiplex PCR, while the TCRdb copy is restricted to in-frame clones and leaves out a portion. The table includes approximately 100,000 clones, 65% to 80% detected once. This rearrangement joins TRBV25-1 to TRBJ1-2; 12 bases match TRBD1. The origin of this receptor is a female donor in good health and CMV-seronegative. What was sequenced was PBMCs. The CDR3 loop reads CASGGQGAYGYTF. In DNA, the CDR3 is TGTGCCAGCGGGGGACAGGGGGCGTATGGCTACACCTTC.